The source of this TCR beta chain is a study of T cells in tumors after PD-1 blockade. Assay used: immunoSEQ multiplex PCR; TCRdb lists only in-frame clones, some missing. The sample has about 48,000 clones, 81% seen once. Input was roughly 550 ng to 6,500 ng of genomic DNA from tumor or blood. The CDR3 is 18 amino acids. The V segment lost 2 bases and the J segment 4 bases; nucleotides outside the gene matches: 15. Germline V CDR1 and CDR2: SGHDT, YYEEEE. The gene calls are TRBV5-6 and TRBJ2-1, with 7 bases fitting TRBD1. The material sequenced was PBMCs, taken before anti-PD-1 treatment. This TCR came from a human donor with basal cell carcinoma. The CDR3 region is CASSFGTVGSSGYNEQFF. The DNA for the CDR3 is TGTGCCAGCAGCTTCGGGACAGTCGGCAGCTCCGGTTACAATGAGCAGTTCTTC.